The 27 T cell receptor beta chains in this list originate from one sample, sequenced in a study of T cells after yellow fever vaccination. MiXCR, run by TCRdb on the 5' RACE reads, gives a single entry per CDR3 protein. The sample lists approximately 300,000 distinct CDR3 sequences; around 6.8% were seen once. Sequenced material: PBMCs, taken 45 days after the first yellow fever vaccination. The origin of the receptors is a man younger than 30 who received the YFV17D yellow fever vaccine.

This sequence joins TRBV19 and TRBJ1-1, with 12 positions matching TRBD1. The CDR3 extends over 16 amino acids. The J segment lost 6 bases and the V segment lost 10 bases, leaving 15 bases of the junction unmatched. Germline CDR1 LNHDA, CDR2 SQIVND (reference sequence). The CDR3 region is CATRPRDRGLVAEAFF. DNA of the CDR3: TGTGCCACCCGACCCCGGGACAGGGGGCTGGTGGCTGAAGCTTTCTTT. Filled out from reference TRBV19 and TRBJ1-1, the complete variable domain reads DGGITQSPKYLFRKEGQNVTLSCEQNLNHDAMYWYRQDPGQGLRLIYYSQIVNDFQKGDIAEGYSVSREKKESFPLTVTSAQKNPTAFYLCATRPRDRGLVAEAFFGQGTRLTVV.

This clonotype appeared many times. The chain employs TRBV5-1 and TRBJ2-7; D remains ambiguous. V dropped 2 bases and J dropped 0 bases, with 12 bases sitting between them. The CDR3 covers 15 residues. Germline CDR1 is SGHRS and CDR2 is YFSETQ. Written as DNA, the CDR3 is TGCGCCAGCAGCTTAGGTCATTCAAACTCCTACGAGCAGTACGTC. This translates into CASSLGHSNSYEQYV.

This clonotype has only a few counts. This CDR3 reads CASSPDLDRAGGYTF. As DNA, the CDR3 is TGTGCCAGCAGCCCTGACCTCGACAGGGCCGGCGGCTACACCTTC. The chain recombines TRBV2 with TRBJ1-2; 7 bases are shared with TRBD1. The CDR3 spans 15 residues. The junction had 15 bases not matched to a gene; V was cut back by 6 bases and J by 8 bases. Germline lookup yields CDR1 SNHLY and CDR2 FYNNEI.

V gene TRBV4-2 combines with J gene TRBJ2-1; 9 bases fit TRBD2. This CDR3 comprises 16 residues. After removal of 4 bases from V and 5 bases from J, the junction contained 9 bases not matched to a gene. Germline values: CDR1 LGHNA, CDR2 YNFKEQ. CDR3 amino acids: CASSRTTRGGHNEQFF. The CDR3 region has the DNA TGTGCCAGCAGCCGAACGACGCGGGGGGGTCACAATGAGCAGTTCTTC.

This clonotype has only a few counts. V usage is TRBV9 and J usage is TRBJ2-1, with 12 bases lining up with TRBD2. Trimming cost V 2 bases and J 6 bases; bases outside gene matches: 0. This CDR3 has 14 residues. Germline-derived CDR1 and CDR2 are SGDLS and YYNGEE. CDR3 in DNA: TGTGCCAGCAGCGTGACTAGCGGGGGCAATGAGCAGTTCTTC. This translates into CASSVTSGGNEQFF.

Only a few counts were recorded for this clonotype. This rearrangement joins TRBV12-3 or TRBV12-4 to TRBJ1-6; D possibly corresponds to TRBD1 (5 bases). This CDR3 region has 14 residues. The ends were cut back, 7 bases at V and 6 bases at J, with 13 bases in the middle. The CDR3 coding sequence is TGTGCCAGCACGGACGGGGCCCTTAATTCACCCCTCCACTTT. Its translation: CASTDGALNSPLHF.

This chain connects TRBV7-9 to TRBJ2-5, with D possibly TRBD2 on 6 matching bases. Germline loops: CDR1 SEHNR, CDR2 FQNEAQ (reference sequence). Trimming left V 5 bases short and J 5 bases short, with 21 bases between. The CDR3 contains 16 residues. The CDR3 is CASSPQGLLGGETQYF. The CDR3 DNA follows: TGTGCCAGCAGCCCCCAGGGACTCCTTGGAGGGGAGACCCAGTACTTC.

This rearrangement joins TRBV14 to TRBJ2-1; the match to TRBD2 covers 9 bases. The CDR3 runs 18 residues. With 4 bases clipped from V and 3 bases from J, the junction kept 13 bases outside the gene matches. Germline lookup yields CDR1 SGHDN and CDR2 FVKESK. The CDR3, as DNA: TGTGCCAGCAGCCCCCGGTGGGGTAGCGGGGGTATCTACAATGAGCAGTTCTTC. The encoded protein is CASSPRWGSGGIYNEQFF.

The table lists this clonotype with a few counts. The genes are TRBV6-1 and TRBJ2-3; D unclear. The CDR3 consists of 14 residues. Trimming took 5 bases from V and 1 from J, leaving 10 bases between them. Germline values: CDR1 MNHNS, CDR2 SASEGT. The chain's CDR3 is CASSIVSRTDTQYF. In nucleotides, the CDR3 is TGTGCCAGCAGTATCGTCAGCCGCACAGATACGCAGTATTTT.

This chain uses TRBV20-1 with TRBJ2-3; 7 nucleotides line up with TRBD2. The germline gives CDR1 DFQATT, CDR2 SNEGSKA (reference sequence). The V segment lost 5 bases and the J segment 0 bases; nucleotides outside the gene matches: 2. The CDR3 consists of 13 residues. The CDR3 bases are TGCAGTGCTTCGCGGGGGAGCACAGATACGCAGTATTTT. It yields the protein CSASRGSTDTQYF.

In its sample, this clonotype was seen many times. This rearrangement joins TRBV24-1 to TRBJ2-1, with a possible D match to TRBD1 (6 bases). CDR1 KGHDR and CDR2 SFDVKD come from the germline V gene. The CDR3 runs to 16 residues. Trimming removed 2 bases at V and 10 bases at J, with 20 bases between. CDR3 amino acids: CATSDWARGVKGEQFF. CDR3 DNA sequence: TGTGCCACCAGTGATTGGGCCAGGGGAGTGAAGGGAGAGCAGTTCTTC.

This clonotype came up a few times. The chain is built from TRBV19 and TRBJ2-3; tentative D call: TRBD2 (7 bases). V lost 11 bases and J lost 2, with 14 bases in between. The length of the CDR3 is 13 residues. Germline V CDR1 and CDR2: LNHDA, SQIVND (reference sequence). CDR3 loop: CAPTGGNTDTQYF. Here the CDR3 DNA reads TGTGCCCCTACGGGGGGCAACACAGATACGCAGTATTTT. The full variable domain, completed using reference TRBV19 and TRBJ2-3, is DGGITQSPKYLFRKEGQNVTLSCEQNLNHDAMYWYRQDPGQGLRLIYYSQIVNDFQKGDIAEGYSVSREKKESFPLTVTSAQKNPTAFYLCAPTGGNTDTQYFGPGTRLTVL.

This clonotype was seen a handful of times. The chain carries TRBV2 and TRBJ1-2, with D tentatively TRBD1 (6 bases). Trimming removed 2 bases from V and 4 bases from J, with 11 bases in between. Germline V CDR1 and CDR2: SNHLY, FYNNEI. This CDR3 spans 14 amino acids. The DNA for the CDR3 is TGTGCCAGCAGTGAATCTGGGACACTCTATGGCTACACCTTC. Its protein is CASSESGTLYGYTF.

The table lists this clonotype with many counts. As DNA, the CDR3 is TGTGCCTGGAGTGTAAACGGGGCCTACGAGCAGTACTTC. Translating gives CAWSVNGAYEQYF. This chain uses TRBV30 with TRBJ2-7, with D possibly TRBD2 on 5 matching bases. Germline-derived CDR1 and CDR2 are GTSNPN and SVGIG (reference sequence). Trimming stripped 0 bases from V and 2 bases from J, with 8 bases between. This CDR3 contains 13 residues.

The CDR3 DNA sequence: TGTGCCAGCAGCTACACAGGGCACGGGGAGCTGTTTTTT. Translated: CASSYTGHGELFF. The chain has TRBV7-9 and TRBJ2-2; the D gene is possibly TRBD1 (6 bases). The germline V and J ends were trimmed by 4 bases and 7 bases, with 10 bases remaining between them. CDR3 size: 13 residues. Germline lookup yields CDR1 SEHNR and CDR2 FQNEAQ (reference sequence).

This clonotype appeared a few times. This chain uses TRBV20-1 with TRBJ1-2; D is unresolved. The CDR3 loop spans 14 amino acids. The V end lost 0 bases, the J end lost 4 bases, and 12 bases lay between the germline ends. Germline CDR1 is DFQATT and CDR2 is SNEGSKA (reference sequence). The CDR3 sequence is CSARDLLSIYGYTF. CDR3 in DNA: TGCAGTGCTAGAGACCTCCTCAGTATCTATGGCTACACCTTC.

This clonotype was recorded a few times. The genes are TRBV5-1 and TRBJ2-2; tentatively, D is TRBD2 (5 bases). Germline CDR1 SGHRS, CDR2 YFSETQ. Between the trimmed V and J ends, which lost 4 bases and 5 bases, there was a span of 12 bases. This CDR3 is 14 amino acids long. The CDR3 DNA is TGCGCCAGCAGCGACGTGTCGGGAACCGGGGAGCTGTTTTTT. It yields the protein CASSDVSGTGELFF.

This clonotype turned up a few times. DNA for the CDR3: TGTGCCAGCAGTGAGAATTCACCCCTCCACTTT. It codes for CASSENSPLHF. J is TRBJ1-6 and V is TRBV25-1, with unresolved D. The V end lost 3 bases, the J end lost 7 bases, and 1 base lay between the germline ends. The CDR3 sequence is 11 residues long. CDR1 and CDR2 from the germline V gene are MGHDK and SYGVNS.

This chain joins TRBV28 and TRBJ2-7, with 9 bases fitting TRBD1. CDR1 and CDR2 (germline): MDHEN, SYDVKM. This CDR3 comprises 14 residues. With 6 bases clipped from V and 0 bases from J, the junction kept 3 bases outside the gene matches. The CDR3 sequence: CASRGGQGSYEQYV. CDR3 in DNA: TGTGCCAGCAGGGGGGGACAGGGCTCCTACGAGCAGTACGTC.

The CDR3 nucleotides are TGTGCCAGCAGCTTCGGGGAATGGGACGAGCAGTACGTC. Amino acids: CASSFGEWDEQYV. V gene TRBV7-2 combines with J gene TRBJ2-7; perhaps TRBD2 as D (5 bases). This CDR3 comprises 13 residues. The V end was cut by 3 bases, the J end by 5 bases, with 11 bases between. In germline, CDR1 is SGHTA, CDR2 FQGNSA.

This clonotype was observed many times. J is TRBJ2-1 and V is TRBV7-3, with 11 bases aligning to TRBD2. Germline CDR1 reads SGHTA; CDR2 reads FQGTGA. The CDR3 length is 15 residues. V lost 5 bases and J lost 3; bases outside the gene matches: 3. The CDR3 loop reads CASSPGLADYNEQFF. DNA of the CDR3: TGTGCCAGCAGCCCGGGACTAGCGGACTACAATGAGCAGTTCTTC.

The chain carries TRBV24-1 and TRBJ2-3; D gene uncertain. The CDR3 loop spans 13 amino acids. The V and J ends lost 5 bases and 5 bases respectively, with 10 bases between them. In germline, CDR1 is KGHDR, CDR2 SFDVKD. CDR3 sequence: CATSVGSRDTQYF. In nucleotides, the CDR3 is TGTGCCACCAGTGTTGGCAGCCGAGATACGCAGTATTTT.

This sequence joins TRBV27 and TRBJ1-2; D is unclear. Germline values: CDR1 MNHEY, CDR2 SMNVEV (reference sequence). The germline V and J ends were trimmed by 0 bases and 4 bases, with 15 bases remaining between them. This CDR3 has 16 residues. The DNA of the CDR3 is TGTGCCAGCAGTTTATCGGGCGGGTGGCTGAGCTATGGCTACACCTTC. This codes for CASSLSGGWLSYGYTF.

This clonotype occurred many times. J is TRBJ1-1 and V is TRBV7-2; D ambiguous. V shed 1 base and J shed 0 bases, with 9 bases lying between them. Germline V CDR1 and CDR2: SGHTA, FQGNSA. CDR3 size: 15 residues. The CDR3 DNA reads TGTGCCAGCAGCTTAGTACCAACCATGAACACTGAAGCTTTCTTT. Residues: CASSLVPTMNTEAFF.

In this sample, this clonotype turned up a few times. The V gene is TRBV9, the J gene TRBJ1-4; no firm D call. V was cut by 0 bases and J by 4 bases, with 13 bases left in between. Germline-derived CDR1 and CDR2 are SGDLS and YYNGEE. The CDR3 covers 16 residues. In DNA form, the CDR3 reads TGTGCCAGCAGCGTAGATCTAGGCGCCGATAATGAAAAACTGTTTTTT. This codes for CASSVDLGADNEKLFF.

This clonotype occurred a few times. J is TRBJ2-6 and V is TRBV19; D remains ambiguous. CDR3 length equals 16 residues. CDR1 LNHDA and CDR2 SQIVND come from the germline V gene (reference sequence). V was cut by 6 bases and J by 4 bases, with 16 bases left in between. CDR3 bases: TGTGCCAGTAGCACCGGTTGGGCGCCCGGGGCCAACGTCCTGACTTTC. Residues: CASSTGWAPGANVLTF.

This clonotype turned up a few times. The chain links TRBV6-5 to TRBJ1-1; D unresolved. The germline V gene has CDR1 MNHEY and CDR2 SVGAGI. Trimming removed 2 bases at V and 0 bases at J, with 7 bases between. The CDR3 is made up of 14 amino acids. Here the CDR3 DNA reads TGTGCCAGCAGTTACACGGTTATGAACACTGAAGCTTTCTTT. It yields the protein CASSYTVMNTEAFF.